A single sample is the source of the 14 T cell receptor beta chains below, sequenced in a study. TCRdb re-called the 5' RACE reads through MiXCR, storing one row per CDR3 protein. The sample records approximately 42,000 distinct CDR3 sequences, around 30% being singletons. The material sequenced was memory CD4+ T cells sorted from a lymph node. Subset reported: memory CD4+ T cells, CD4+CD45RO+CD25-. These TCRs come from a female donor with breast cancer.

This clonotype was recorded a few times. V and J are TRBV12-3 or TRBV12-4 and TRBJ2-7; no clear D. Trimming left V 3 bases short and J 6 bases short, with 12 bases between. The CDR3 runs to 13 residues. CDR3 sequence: CASSLNFRSEQYF. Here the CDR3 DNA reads TGTGCCAGCAGTTTGAATTTCCGTAGCGAGCAGTACTTC.

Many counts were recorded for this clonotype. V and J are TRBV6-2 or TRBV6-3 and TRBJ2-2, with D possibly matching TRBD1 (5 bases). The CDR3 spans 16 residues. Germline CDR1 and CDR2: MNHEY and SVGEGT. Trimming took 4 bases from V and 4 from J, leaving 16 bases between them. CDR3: CASSSRQSLITGELFF. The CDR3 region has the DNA TGTGCCAGCAGTTCCCGACAGTCTCTAATCACCGGGGAGCTGTTTTTT.

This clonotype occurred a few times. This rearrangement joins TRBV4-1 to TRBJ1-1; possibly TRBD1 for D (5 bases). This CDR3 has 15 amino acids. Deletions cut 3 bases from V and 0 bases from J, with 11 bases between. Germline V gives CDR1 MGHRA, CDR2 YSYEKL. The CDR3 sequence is CASSQGGGMNTEAFF. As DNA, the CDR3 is TGCGCCAGCAGCCAGGGGGGGGGGATGAACACTGAAGCTTTCTTT.

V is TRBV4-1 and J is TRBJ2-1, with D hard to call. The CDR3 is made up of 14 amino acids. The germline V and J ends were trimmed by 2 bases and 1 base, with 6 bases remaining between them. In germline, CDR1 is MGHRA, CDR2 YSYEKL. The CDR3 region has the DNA TGCGCCAGCAGCCAAACCCTTTCCTACAATGAGCAGTTCTTC. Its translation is CASSQTLSYNEQFF.

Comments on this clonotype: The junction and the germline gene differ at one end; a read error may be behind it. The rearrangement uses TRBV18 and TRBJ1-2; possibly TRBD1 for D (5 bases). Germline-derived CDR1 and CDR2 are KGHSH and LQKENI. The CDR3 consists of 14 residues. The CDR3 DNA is TGTGCCAGCTCACCACCGGGACTTCATCATGGCTACATCTTC. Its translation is CASSPPGLHHGYIF.

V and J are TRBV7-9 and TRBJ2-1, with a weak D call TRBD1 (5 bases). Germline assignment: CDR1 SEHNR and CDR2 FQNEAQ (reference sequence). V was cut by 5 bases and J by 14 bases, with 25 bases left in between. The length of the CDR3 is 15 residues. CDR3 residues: CASSPMAAGRKFEFF. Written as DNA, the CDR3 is TGTGCCAGCAGCCCCATGGCGGCAGGGCGTAAATTCGAGTTCTTC.

The CDR3, as DNA: TGTGCCAGCAGCCTCGTTCCTAGCGGGGGTAACGAGCAGTACTTC. Translating gives CASSLVPSGGNEQYF. This chain links TRBV14 with TRBJ2-7, with 10 bases lining up with TRBD2. Unmatched junction bases numbered 8, after V lost 4 bases and J lost 5 bases. CDR3 length: 15 amino acids. Germline V gene lookup returns CDR1 SGHDN and CDR2 FVKESK.

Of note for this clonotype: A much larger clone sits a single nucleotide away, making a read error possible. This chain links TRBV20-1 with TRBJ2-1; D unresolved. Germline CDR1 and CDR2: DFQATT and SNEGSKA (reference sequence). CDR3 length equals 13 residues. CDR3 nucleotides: TGCAGTGCTAGAGTAAGTCGCGACAATGAGCGGTTCTTC. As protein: CSARVSRDNERFF.

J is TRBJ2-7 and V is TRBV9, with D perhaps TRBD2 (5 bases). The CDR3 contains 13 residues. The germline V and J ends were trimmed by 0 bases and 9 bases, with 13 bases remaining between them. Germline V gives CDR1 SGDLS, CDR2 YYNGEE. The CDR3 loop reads CASSVGGASGQYF. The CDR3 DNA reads TGTGCCAGCAGCGTAGGAGGCGCGAGCGGGCAGTACTTC.

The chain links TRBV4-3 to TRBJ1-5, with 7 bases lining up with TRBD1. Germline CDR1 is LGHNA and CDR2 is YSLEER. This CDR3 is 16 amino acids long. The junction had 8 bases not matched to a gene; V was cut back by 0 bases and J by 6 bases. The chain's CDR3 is CASSQDFGTEGQPQHF. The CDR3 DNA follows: TGCGCCAGCAGCCAAGATTTTGGGACAGAGGGTCAGCCCCAGCATTTT.

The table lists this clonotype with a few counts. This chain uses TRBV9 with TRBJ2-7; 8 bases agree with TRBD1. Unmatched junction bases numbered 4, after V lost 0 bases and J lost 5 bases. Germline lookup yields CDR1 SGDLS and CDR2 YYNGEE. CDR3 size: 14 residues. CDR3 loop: CASSVAYRGNEQYF. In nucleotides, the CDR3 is TGTGCCAGCAGCGTAGCCTACAGGGGGAACGAGCAGTACTTC.

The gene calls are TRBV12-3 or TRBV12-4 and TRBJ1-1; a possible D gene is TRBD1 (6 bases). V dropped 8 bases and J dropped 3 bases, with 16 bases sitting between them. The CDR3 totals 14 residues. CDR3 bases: TGTGCCAGCCTTAAAGCAGGGGTAGACACTGAAGCTTTCTTT. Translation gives CASLKAGVDTEAFF.

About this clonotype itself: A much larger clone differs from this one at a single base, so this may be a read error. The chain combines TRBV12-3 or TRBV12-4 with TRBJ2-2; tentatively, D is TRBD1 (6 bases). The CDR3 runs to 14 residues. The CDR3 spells CASRDSPNAGELFF. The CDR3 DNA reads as TGTGCCAGCAGGGACAGTCCGAACGCCGGGGAGCTGTTTTTT.

Written as DNA, the CDR3 is TGTGCCAGCAGCGTGGTAGCGGGAGGACTTACAGATACGCAGTATTTT. Its translation is CASSVVAGGLTDTQYF. This chain joins TRBV9 and TRBJ2-3; 10 bases map to TRBD2. V lost 2 bases and J lost 3; bases outside the gene matches: 6. Germline lookup yields CDR1 SGDLS and CDR2 YYNGEE. The CDR3 is 16 amino acids.